The entry below describes one T cell receptor beta chain. This sample is part of a study of blood T cell repertoires in COVID-19. Clones were sequenced by immunoSEQ multiplex PCR, and TCRdb holds only the in-frame ones, with some missing. The repertoire holds 200,000 to 250,000 clones, with roughly 90% as singletons. The germline V gene encodes CDR1 SGHTS and CDR2 YDEGEE. This CDR3 has 15 residues. The V and J ends lost 3 bases and 8 bases, in that order; junction bases with no gene match: 8. V and J are TRBV5-8 and TRBJ1-4; the match to TRBD1 covers 9 bases. Input material: PBMCs or T cells enriched from blood (not recorded which). The TCR originated in a woman in her thirties with acute COVID-19. The CDR3 here is CASSSGTGRAEKLFF. CDR3 nucleotide sequence: TGTGCCAGCAGCTCCGGGACAGGGAGGGCAGAAAAACTGTTTTTT.